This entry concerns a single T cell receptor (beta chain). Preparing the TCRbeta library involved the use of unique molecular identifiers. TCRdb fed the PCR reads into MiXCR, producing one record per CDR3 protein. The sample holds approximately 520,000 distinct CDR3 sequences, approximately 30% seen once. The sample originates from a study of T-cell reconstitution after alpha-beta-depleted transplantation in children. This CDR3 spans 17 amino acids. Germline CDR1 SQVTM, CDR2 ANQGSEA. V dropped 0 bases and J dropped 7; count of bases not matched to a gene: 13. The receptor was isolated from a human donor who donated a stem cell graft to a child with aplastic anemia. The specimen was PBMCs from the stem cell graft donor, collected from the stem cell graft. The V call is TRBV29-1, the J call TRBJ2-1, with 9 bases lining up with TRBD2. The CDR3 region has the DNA TGCAGCGTTGAAGACGGGTTTAGTGCGGGAGGGTGGAATGAGCAGTTCTTC. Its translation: CSVEDGFSAGGWNEQFF.